Below are 3 T cell receptor beta chains sequenced from a single sample in a study of early T cells in non-severe SARS-CoV-2 infection. TCRdb called the 5' RACE reads again in MiXCR, with one record for every CDR3 protein. The sample has approximately 52,000 distinct CDR3 sequences; 8% to 10% are singletons. Sequencing used whole blood. The receptors here all came from an adult who was a healthcare worker with PCR-confirmed SARS-CoV-2 infection or an uninfected control (not recorded which).

This rearrangement joins TRBV6-4 to TRBJ2-2, with 7 bases matching TRBD2. The CDR3 covers 15 residues. CDR1 MRHNA and CDR2 SNTAGT come from the germline V gene. V shed 2 bases, J shed 2 bases, and the junction held 2 bases outside the gene matches. The CDR3 nucleotides read TGTGCCAGCAGTGACCTAGCGGACAACACCGGGGAGCTGTTTTTT. Encoded protein: CASSDLADNTGELFF.

This clonotype was counted a few times. The V and J genes are TRBV10-2 and TRBJ1-6; D unresolved. The CDR3 is 16 amino acids. CDR1 and CDR2 (germline): WSHSY, SAAADI. V lost 3 bases to trimming and J lost 4 bases, with 13 bases between them. The CDR3 DNA reads as TGCGCCAGCAGTGAAAAGGCGGTACTTTATAATTCACCCCTCCACTTT. Translation gives CASSEKAVLYNSPLHF.

This clonotype was detected a few times. CDR3 coding DNA: TGTGCCAGCAGTTCCCCCAGCAGGTCAGCAGGTGAAGCTTTCTTT. It is translated as CASSSPSRSAGEAFF. The V gene is TRBV27, the J gene TRBJ1-1; D is unclear. Germline CDR1 is MNHEY and CDR2 is SMNVEV (reference sequence). V was trimmed by 4 bases and J by 7 bases, leaving 19 bases between them. The CDR3 extends over 15 amino acids.